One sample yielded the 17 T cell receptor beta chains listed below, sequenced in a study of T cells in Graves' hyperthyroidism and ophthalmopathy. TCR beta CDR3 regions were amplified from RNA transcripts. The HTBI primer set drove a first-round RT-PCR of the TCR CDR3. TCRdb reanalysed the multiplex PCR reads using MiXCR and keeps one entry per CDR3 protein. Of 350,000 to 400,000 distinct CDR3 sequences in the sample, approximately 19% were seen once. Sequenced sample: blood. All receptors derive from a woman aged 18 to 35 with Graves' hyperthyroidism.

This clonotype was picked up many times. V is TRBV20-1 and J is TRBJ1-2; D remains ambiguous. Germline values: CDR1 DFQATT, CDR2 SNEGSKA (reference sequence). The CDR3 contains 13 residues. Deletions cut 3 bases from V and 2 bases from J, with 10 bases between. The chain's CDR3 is CSASRAGNYGYTF. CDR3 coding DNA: TGCAGTGCTAGTAGGGCTGGGAACTATGGCTACACCTTC.

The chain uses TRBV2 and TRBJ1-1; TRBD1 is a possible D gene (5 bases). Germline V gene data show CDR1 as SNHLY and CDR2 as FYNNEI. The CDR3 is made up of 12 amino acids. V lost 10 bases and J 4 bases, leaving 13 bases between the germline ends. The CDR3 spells CATSGRPTEAFF. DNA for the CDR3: TGTGCCACCTCGGGGCGCCCCACTGAAGCTTTCTTT. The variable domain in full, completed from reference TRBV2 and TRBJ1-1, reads EPEVTQTPSHQVTQMGQEVILRCVPISNHLYFYWYRQILGQKVEFLVSFYNNEISEKSEIFDDQFSVERPDGSNFTLKIRSTKLEDSAMYFCATSGRPTEAFFGQGTRLTVV.

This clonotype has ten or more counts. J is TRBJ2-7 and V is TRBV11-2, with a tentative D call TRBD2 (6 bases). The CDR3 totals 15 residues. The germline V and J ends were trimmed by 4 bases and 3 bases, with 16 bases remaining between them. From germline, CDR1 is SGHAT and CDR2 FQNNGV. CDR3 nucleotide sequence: TGTGCCAGCAGCTCTTCGGGGGATATTGGCTACGAGCAGTACTTC. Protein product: CASSSSGDIGYEQYF.

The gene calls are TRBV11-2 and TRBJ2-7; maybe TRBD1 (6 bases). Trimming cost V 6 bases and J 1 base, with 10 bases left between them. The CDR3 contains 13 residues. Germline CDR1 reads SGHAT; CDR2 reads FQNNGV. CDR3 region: CASRKQGSYEQYF. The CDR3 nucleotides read TGTGCCAGCAGGAAACAGGGTTCCTACGAGCAGTACTTC. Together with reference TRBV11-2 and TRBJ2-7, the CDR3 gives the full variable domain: EAGVAQSPRYKIIEKRQSVAFWCNPISGHATLYWYQQILGQGPKLLIQFQNNGVVDDSQLPKDRFSAERLKGVDSTLKIQPAKLEDSAVYLCASRKQGSYEQYFGPGTRLTVT.

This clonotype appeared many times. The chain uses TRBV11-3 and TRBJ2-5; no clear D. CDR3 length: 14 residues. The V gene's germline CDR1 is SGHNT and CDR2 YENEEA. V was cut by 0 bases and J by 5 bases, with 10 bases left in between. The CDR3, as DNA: TGTGCCAGCAGCTTAGATCAGCTATCGGAGACCCAGTACTTC. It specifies CASSLDQLSETQYF.

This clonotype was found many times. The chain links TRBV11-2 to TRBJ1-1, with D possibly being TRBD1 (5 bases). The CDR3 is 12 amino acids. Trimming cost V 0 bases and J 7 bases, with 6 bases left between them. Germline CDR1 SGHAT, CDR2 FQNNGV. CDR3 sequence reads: CASSLEGDEAFF. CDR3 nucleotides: TGTGCCAGCAGCTTAGAAGGGGATGAAGCTTTCTTT.

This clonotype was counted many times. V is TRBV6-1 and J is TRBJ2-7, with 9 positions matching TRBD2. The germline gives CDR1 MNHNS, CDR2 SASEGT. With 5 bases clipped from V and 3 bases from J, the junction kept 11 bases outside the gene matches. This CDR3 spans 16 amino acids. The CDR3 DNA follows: TGTGCCAGCAGTACCCCGCGGGGGGGTCGTAGCTACGAGCAGTACTTC. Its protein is CASSTPRGGRSYEQYF.

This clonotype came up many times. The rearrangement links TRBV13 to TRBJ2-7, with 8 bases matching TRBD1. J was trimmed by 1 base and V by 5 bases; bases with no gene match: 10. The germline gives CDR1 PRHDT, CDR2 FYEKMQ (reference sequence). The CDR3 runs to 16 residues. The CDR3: CASSLRGTGPSYEQYF. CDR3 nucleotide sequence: TGTGCCAGCAGCCTCCGAGGGACAGGACCTTCCTACGAGCAGTACTTC.

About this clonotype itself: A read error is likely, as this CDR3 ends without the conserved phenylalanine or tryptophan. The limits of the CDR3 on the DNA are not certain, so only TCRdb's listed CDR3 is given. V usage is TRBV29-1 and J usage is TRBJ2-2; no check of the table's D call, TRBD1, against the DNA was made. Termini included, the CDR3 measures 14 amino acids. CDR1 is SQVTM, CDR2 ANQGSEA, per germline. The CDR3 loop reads CSIEGPTNTGELVL.

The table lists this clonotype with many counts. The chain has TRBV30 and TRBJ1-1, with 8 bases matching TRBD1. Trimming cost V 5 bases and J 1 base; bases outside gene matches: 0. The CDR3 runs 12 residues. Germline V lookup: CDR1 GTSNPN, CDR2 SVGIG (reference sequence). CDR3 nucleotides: TGTGCCTGGGGGACAGGGAACACTGAAGCTTTCTTT. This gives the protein CAWGTGNTEAFF.

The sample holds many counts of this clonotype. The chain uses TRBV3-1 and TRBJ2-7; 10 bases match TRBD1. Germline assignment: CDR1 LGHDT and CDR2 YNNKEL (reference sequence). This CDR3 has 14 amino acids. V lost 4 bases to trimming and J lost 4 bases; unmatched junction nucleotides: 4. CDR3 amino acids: CASSRQGQGYEQYF. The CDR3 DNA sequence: TGTGCCAGCAGCCGTCAGGGACAGGGGTACGAGCAGTACTTC.

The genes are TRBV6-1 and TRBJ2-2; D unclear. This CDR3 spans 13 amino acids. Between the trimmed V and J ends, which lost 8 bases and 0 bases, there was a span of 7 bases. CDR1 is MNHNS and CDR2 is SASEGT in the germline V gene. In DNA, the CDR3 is TGTGCCAGCGGACCGTCGAACACCGGGGAGCTGTTTTTT. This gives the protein CASGPSNTGELFF.

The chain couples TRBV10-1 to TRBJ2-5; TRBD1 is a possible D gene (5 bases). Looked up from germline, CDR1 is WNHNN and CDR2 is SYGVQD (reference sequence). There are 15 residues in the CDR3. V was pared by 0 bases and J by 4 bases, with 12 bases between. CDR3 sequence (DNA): TGCGCCAGCAGTGAGTCGGCAGGGCAGGGAGAGACCCAGTACTTC. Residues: CASSESAGQGETQYF.

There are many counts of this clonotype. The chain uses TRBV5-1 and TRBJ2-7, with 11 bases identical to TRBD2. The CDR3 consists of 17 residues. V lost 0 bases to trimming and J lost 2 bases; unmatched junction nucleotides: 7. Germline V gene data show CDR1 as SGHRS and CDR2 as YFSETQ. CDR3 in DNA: TGCGCCAGCAGCTTGGCTCTAGCGGGGGGCTCCACCTACGAGCAGTACTTC. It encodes CASSLALAGGSTYEQYF.

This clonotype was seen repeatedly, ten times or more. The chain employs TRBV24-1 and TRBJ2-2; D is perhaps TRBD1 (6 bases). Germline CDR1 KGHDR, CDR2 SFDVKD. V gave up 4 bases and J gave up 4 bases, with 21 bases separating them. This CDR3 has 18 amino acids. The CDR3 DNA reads TGTGCCACCAGTGACGCTATAGGGTTAACAGGGCTCACCGGGGAGCTGTTTTTT. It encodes CATSDAIGLTGLTGELFF.

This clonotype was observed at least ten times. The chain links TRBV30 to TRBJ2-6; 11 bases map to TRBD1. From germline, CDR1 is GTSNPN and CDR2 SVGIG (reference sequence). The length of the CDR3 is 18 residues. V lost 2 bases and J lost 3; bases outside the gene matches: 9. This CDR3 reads CAWSRDRGFGYGANVLTF. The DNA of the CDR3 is TGTGCCTGGAGTCGGGACAGGGGGTTCGGCTATGGGGCCAACGTCCTGACTTTC.

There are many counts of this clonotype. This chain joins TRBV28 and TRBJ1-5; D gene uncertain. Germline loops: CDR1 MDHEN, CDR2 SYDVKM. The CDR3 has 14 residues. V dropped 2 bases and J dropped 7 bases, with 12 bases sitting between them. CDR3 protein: CASSLVDPGQPQHF. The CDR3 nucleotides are TGTGCCAGCAGTTTAGTTGATCCTGGGCAGCCCCAGCATTTT.